These 4 T cell receptor beta chains were all obtained from the same sample, sequenced in a study of cytomegalovirus exposure and HLA in healthy donors. The PCR employed 60 Vbeta primers together with 13 Jbeta primers. The method was immunoSEQ multiplex PCR; TCRdb's version includes in-frame clones alone and lacks a portion of them. The data contain 90,000 or so clones, under 90% of them singletons. The source material was PBMCs. The source of these receptors is a man in his fifties in good health and CMV-seronegative.

Here the CDR3 DNA reads TGTGCCAGCAGCAGCCAGAGGGACAGGGGGCTTGGAGAGCATTTT. Translation gives CASSSQRDRGLGEHF. The chain combines TRBV2 with TRBJ1-5; TRBD1 agrees at 12 bases. V was clipped by 6 bases and J by 14 bases; unmatched bases: 14. The CDR3 is 15 residues long. CDR1 is SNHLY and CDR2 is FYNNEI in the germline V gene.

The rearrangement links TRBV6-5 to TRBJ2-3; 10 bases align to TRBD1. V was clipped by 6 bases and J by 11 bases; unmatched bases: 14. The CDR3 is made up of 15 amino acids. Germline V lookup: CDR1 MNHEY, CDR2 SVGAGI. The CDR3 spells CASSPGTGDAFGQYF. In DNA form, the CDR3 reads TGTGCCAGCAGCCCCGGGACAGGGGACGCCTTTGGGCAGTATTTT.

This clone showed up just a few times. The chain uses TRBV7-6 and TRBJ2-1; 11 bases map to TRBD2. CDR1 and CDR2 from the germline V gene are SGHVS and FNYEAQ. Trimming cost V 1 base and J 6 bases; bases outside gene matches: 5. This CDR3 spans 16 amino acids. DNA of the CDR3: TGTGCCAGCAGCTTAGGAATGCTAGCGGGAGGCAATGAGCAGTTCTTC. The encoded protein is CASSLGMLAGGNEQFF.

The J gene is TRBJ1-2, the V gene TRBV28, with TRBD1 identical over 7 bases. This CDR3 contains 13 residues. Germline values: CDR1 MDHEN, CDR2 SYDVKM. V lost 4 bases, J lost 4 bases, and 3 bases stayed unmatched. The chain's CDR3 is CASSSGQTYGYTF. The DNA of the CDR3 is TGTGCCAGCAGTTCGGGACAGACCTATGGCTACACCTTC.